The 16 T cell receptor beta chains in this list originate from one sample, sequenced in a study of CD8 T cells in ankylosing spondylitis. Via MiXCR, TCRdb re-called the 5' RACE reads, giving one row per CDR3 protein. The sample has fewer than 200,000 distinct CDR3 sequences, about 20% seen once; the top ten hold 4.3%. The sequencing input was blood, either unsorted or a sorted T cell fraction (not recorded which). The receptors originated from a male donor aged 10 to 30 with ankylosing spondylitis or in good health (not recorded which).

This clonotype was recorded many times. The chain joins TRBV20-1 to TRBJ2-3; D is unresolved. This CDR3 comprises 12 residues. CDR1 DFQATT and CDR2 SNEGSKA come from the germline V gene (reference sequence). The V gene lost 3 bases and the J gene lost 2 bases, with 6 bases spanning the gap. The CDR3 DNA sequence: TGCAGTGCTAGGAGGCTCACAGATACGCAGTATTTT. Its translation: CSARRLTDTQYF.

This clonotype came up many times. V usage is TRBV30 and J usage is TRBJ2-3; no reliable D call. Germline loops: CDR1 GTSNPN, CDR2 SVGIG (reference sequence). This CDR3 is 15 amino acids long. The V gene lost 0 bases and the J gene lost 2 bases, with 12 bases spanning the gap. CDR3 in amino acids: CAWSVNSFLTDTQYF. CDR3 sequence (DNA): TGTGCCTGGAGTGTAAACAGTTTCCTCACAGATACGCAGTATTTT.

This clonotype came up many times. This chain uses TRBV24-1 with TRBJ2-4, with 7 bases lining up with TRBD2. The CDR3 runs 17 residues. Germline values: CDR1 KGHDR, CDR2 SFDVKD. J gave up 2 bases and V 1 base, and 7 bases lay outside the gene matches. The CDR3 sequence: CATSDLGGEGTKNIQYF. The CDR3 DNA reads TGTGCCACCAGTGATTTAGGAGGGGAGGGAACCAAAAACATTCAGTACTTC.

This clonotype came up many times. The CDR3: CASSQDTGTQPQHF. CDR3 DNA sequence: TGCGCCAGCAGCCAGGACACCGGGACTCAGCCCCAGCATTTT. V usage is TRBV4-3 and J usage is TRBJ1-5; maybe TRBD1 (5 bases). Germline lookup yields CDR1 LGHNA and CDR2 YSLEER. CDR3 length equals 14 residues. V was shortened by 3 bases and J by 6 bases, with 12 bases between the two germline ends.

The CDR3 coding sequence is TGCAGCGTTGAAGAAGGGGGGGTGGGGAGTCCCCAAGAGACCCAGTACTTC. Translation gives CSVEEGGVGSPQETQYF. The chain links TRBV29-1 to TRBJ2-5, with a weak D call TRBD2 (7 bases). Germline V gives CDR1 SQVTM, CDR2 ANQGSEA. This CDR3 region has 17 residues. Trimming removed 0 bases at V and 1 base at J, with 18 bases between.

The V call is TRBV7-9, the J call TRBJ1-1; weak D call: TRBD1 (5 bases). Per the germline V gene, CDR1 is SEHNR and CDR2 is FQNEAQ (reference sequence). V gave up 5 bases and J gave up 6 bases, with 19 bases separating them. The CDR3 covers 15 residues. The CDR3 DNA sequence: TGTGCCAGCAGCACTCGGACCGGGGGGGGACCTGAAGCTTTCTTT. It specifies CASSTRTGGGPEAFF.

There are a few counts of this clonotype. The chain is built from TRBV27 and TRBJ1-2, with TRBD1 matching 7 bases. Germline V gives CDR1 MNHEY, CDR2 SMNVEV (reference sequence). With 5 bases clipped from V and 0 bases from J, the junction kept 3 bases outside the gene matches. The CDR3 totals 14 residues. CDR3 region: CASSPTGTNYGYTF. The CDR3 DNA follows: TGTGCCAGCAGTCCGACAGGGACTAACTATGGCTACACCTTC.

This clonotype was observed at least ten times. This CDR3 reads CASSDRADTGELFF. The CDR3 bases are TGTGCCAGCAGCGATAGGGCCGACACCGGGGAGCTGTTTTTT. This chain joins TRBV7-8 and TRBJ2-2; D gene unclear. Germline V gene lookup returns CDR1 SGHVS and CDR2 FQNEAQ. Trimming cost V 5 bases and J 3 bases, with 10 bases left between them. The CDR3 runs to 14 residues.

This clonotype was found many times. The chain is built from TRBV3-1 and TRBJ1-1; a possible D gene is TRBD1 (6 bases). Germline V lookup: CDR1 LGHDT, CDR2 YNNKEL (reference sequence). CDR3 length equals 17 residues. Trimming removed 1 base at V and 1 base at J, with 16 bases between. The CDR3 spells CASSQGGSGQPNTEAFF. Here the CDR3 DNA reads TGTGCCAGCAGCCAAGGAGGTTCCGGACAGCCGAACACTGAAGCTTTCTTT.

This clonotype has at least ten counts. The gene calls are TRBV12-3 or TRBV12-4 and TRBJ1-4, with no clear D. V dropped 6 bases and J dropped 0 bases, with 11 bases sitting between them. This CDR3 comprises 15 residues. CDR3 in amino acids: CASRPLLSTNEKLFF. In DNA form, the CDR3 reads TGTGCCAGCAGACCGCTTCTATCAACTAATGAAAAACTGTTTTTT.

This clonotype was counted ten times or more. V and J are TRBV12-3 or TRBV12-4 and TRBJ2-1; TRBD2 agrees at 8 bases. V gave up 0 bases and J gave up 0 bases; unmatched junction bases: 10. This CDR3 contains 19 residues. This CDR3 reads CASSLARGVSGDSYNEQFF. DNA for the CDR3: TGTGCCAGCAGTTTAGCCCGTGGGGTTAGCGGGGACTCCTACAATGAGCAGTTCTTC.

This clonotype has a count of ten or more. The chain couples TRBV6-2 or TRBV6-3 to TRBJ2-1; D gene ambiguous. The CDR3 is made up of 12 amino acids. Germline V gene data show CDR1 as MNHEY and CDR2 as SVGEGT. Trimming stripped 2 bases from V and 8 bases from J, with 7 bases between. CDR3 nucleotide sequence: TGTGCCAGCAGTTACGATTTCTATGAGCAGTTCTTC. Translating gives CASSYDFYEQFF.

This clonotype was seen ten or more times. The V call is TRBV6-6, the J call TRBJ2-5; 7 nucleotides agree with TRBD1. CDR3 length: 13 amino acids. Germline CDR1 is MNHNY and CDR2 is SVGAGI (reference sequence). The J segment lost 3 bases and the V segment lost 2 bases, leaving 0 bases of the junction unmatched. As DNA, the CDR3 is TGTGCCAGCAGTTACGACAGGGAAGAGACCCAGTACTTC. Its translation: CASSYDREETQYF.

Only a few counts were recorded for this clonotype. The chain is built from TRBV7-6 and TRBJ1-5, with D uncertain. The CDR3 consists of 18 residues. CDR1 is SGHVS and CDR2 is FNYEAQ in the germline V gene. Trimming pared 1 base from V and 2 bases from J, leaving 18 bases between. CDR3 loop: CASSLGSSVGVGNQPQHF. CDR3 sequence (DNA): TGTGCCAGCAGCTTAGGGTCCTCAGTGGGTGTCGGCAATCAGCCCCAGCATTTT.

This clonotype was observed at least ten times. This chain joins TRBV7-2 and TRBJ2-5; 9 bases map to TRBD1. CDR3 length: 16 amino acids. Germline V CDR1 and CDR2: SGHTA, FQGNSA. Unmatched junction bases numbered 9, after V lost 6 bases and J lost 1 base. The CDR3 region has the DNA TGTGCCAGCAGGTCAAACCCGGGACAGGGCCAAGAGACCCAGTACTTC. This gives the protein CASRSNPGQGQETQYF.

This clonotype has at least ten counts. J is TRBJ1-5 and V is TRBV5-5, with D maybe TRBD1 (6 bases). The V end was cut by 2 bases, the J end by 4 bases, with 13 bases between. In germline, CDR1 is SGHKS, CDR2 YYEKEE (reference sequence). This CDR3 spans 15 amino acids. Here the CDR3 DNA reads TGTGCCAGCAGCTTTACAGGGAGTAATAATCAGCCCCAGCATTTT. Translation: CASSFTGSNNQPQHF.